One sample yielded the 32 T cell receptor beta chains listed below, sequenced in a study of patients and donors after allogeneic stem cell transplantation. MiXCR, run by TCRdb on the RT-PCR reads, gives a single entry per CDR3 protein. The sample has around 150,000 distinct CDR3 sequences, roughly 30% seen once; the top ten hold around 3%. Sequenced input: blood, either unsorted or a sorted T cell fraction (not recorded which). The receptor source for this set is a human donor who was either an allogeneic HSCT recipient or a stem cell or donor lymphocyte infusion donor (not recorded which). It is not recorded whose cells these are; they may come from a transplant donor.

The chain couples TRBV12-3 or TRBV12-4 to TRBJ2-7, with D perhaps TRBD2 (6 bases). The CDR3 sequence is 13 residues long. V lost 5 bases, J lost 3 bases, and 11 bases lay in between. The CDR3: CASSHPDYYEQYF. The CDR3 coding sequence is TGTGCCAGCAGTCATCCGGACTACTACGAGCAGTACTTC.

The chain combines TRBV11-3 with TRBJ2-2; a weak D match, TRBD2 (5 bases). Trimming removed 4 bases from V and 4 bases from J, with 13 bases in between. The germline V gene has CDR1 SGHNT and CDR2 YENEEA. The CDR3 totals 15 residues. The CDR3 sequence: CASSSRGRITGELFF. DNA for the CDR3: TGTGCCAGCAGCTCCCGTGGGAGAATCACCGGGGAGCTGTTTTTT.

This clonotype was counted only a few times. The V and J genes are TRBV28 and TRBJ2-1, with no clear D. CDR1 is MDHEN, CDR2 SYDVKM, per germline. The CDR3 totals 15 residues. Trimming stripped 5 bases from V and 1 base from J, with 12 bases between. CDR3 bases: TGTGCCAGCAGTCTTCCCCCGGTATCCTACAATGAGCAGTTCTTC. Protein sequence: CASSLPPVSYNEQFF.

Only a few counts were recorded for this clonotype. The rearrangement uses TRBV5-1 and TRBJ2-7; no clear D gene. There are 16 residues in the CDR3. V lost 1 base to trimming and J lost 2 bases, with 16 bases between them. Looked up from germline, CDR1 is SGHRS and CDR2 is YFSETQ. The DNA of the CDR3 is TGCGCCAGCAGCTTGAGTCTCAAGCCGGCCGCCTACGAGCAGTACTTC. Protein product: CASSLSLKPAAYEQYF.

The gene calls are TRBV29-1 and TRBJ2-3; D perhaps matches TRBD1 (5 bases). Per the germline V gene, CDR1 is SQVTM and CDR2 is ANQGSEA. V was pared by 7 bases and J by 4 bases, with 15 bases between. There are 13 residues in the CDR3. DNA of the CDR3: TGCAGCGCTATACAGGACGCCCCAGATACGCAGTATTTT. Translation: CSAIQDAPDTQYF.

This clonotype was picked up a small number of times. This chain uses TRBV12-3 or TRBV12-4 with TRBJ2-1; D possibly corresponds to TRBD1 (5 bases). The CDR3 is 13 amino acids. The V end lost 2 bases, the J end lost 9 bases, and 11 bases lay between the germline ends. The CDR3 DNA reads TGTGCCAGCAGTTTACAGGGAAAGGGTGAGCAGTTCTTC. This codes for CASSLQGKGEQFF.

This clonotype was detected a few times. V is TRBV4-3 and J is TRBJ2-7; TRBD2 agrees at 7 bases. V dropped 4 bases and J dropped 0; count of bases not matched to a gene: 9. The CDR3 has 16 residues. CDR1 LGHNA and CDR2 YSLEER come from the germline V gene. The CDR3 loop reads CASSRGSGLSSYEQYF. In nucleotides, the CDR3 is TGCGCCAGCAGCCGAGGTAGCGGGTTAAGCTCCTACGAGCAGTACTTC.

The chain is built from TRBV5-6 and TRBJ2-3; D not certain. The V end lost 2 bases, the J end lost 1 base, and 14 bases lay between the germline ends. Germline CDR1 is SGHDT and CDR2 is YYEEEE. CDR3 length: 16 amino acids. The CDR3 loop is CASSFNLRPGTDTQYF. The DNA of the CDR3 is TGTGCCAGCAGCTTCAACTTAAGACCGGGCACAGATACGCAGTATTTT.

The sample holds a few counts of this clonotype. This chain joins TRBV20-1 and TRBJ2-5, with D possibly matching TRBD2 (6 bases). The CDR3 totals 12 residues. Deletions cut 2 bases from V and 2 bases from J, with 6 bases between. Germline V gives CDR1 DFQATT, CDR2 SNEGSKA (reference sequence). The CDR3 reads CSARLAQETQYF. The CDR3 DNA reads TGCAGTGCTAGACTAGCGCAAGAGACCCAGTACTTC.

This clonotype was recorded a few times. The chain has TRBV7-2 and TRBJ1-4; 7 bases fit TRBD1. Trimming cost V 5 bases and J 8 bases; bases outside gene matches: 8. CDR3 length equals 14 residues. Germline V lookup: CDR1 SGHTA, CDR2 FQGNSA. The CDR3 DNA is TGTGCCAGCAGCAGGAACAGGGGTGGAGAAAAACTGTTTTTT. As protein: CASSRNRGGEKLFF.

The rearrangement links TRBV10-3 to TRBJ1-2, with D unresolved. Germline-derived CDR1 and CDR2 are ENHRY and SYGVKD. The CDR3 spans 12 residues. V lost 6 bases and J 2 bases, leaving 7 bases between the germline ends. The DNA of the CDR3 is TGTGCCATCAGCCCAAAGAACTATGGCTACACCTTC. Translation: CAISPKNYGYTF.

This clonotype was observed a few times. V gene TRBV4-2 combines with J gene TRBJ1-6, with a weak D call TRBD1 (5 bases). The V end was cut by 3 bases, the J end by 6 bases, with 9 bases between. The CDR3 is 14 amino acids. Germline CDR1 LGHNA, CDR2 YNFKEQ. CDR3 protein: CASSQGRFNSPLHF. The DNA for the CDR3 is TGTGCCAGCAGCCAGGGACGGTTTAATTCACCCCTCCACTTT.

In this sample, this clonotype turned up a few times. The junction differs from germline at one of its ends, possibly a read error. CDR3 amino acids: CASSLTPGSDTQYF. The DNA for the CDR3 is TGTGCTAGCAGCTTAACGCCGGGCTCAGATACGCAGTATTTT. The rearrangement joins TRBV7-7 to TRBJ2-3; no reliable D call. The CDR3 runs 14 residues. Per the germline V gene, CDR1 is SSHAT and CDR2 is FNYEAQ (reference sequence).

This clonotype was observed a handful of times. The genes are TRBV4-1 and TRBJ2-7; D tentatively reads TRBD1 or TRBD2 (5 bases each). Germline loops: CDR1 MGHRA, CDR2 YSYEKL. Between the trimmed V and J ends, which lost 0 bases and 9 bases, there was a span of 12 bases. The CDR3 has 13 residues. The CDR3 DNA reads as TGCGCCAGCAGCCAAGATCCGATGAGGGGGCAGTACTTC. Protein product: CASSQDPMRGQYF.

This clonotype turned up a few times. CDR3 nucleotides: TGCGCCAGCAGCGTGGCTAGCGGCACCGGGGAGCTGTTTTTT. It codes for CASSVASGTGELFF. The genes are TRBV5-1 and TRBJ2-2; 7 bases line up with TRBD2. Germline-derived CDR1 and CDR2 are SGHRS and YFSETQ. With 4 bases clipped from V and 4 bases from J, the junction kept 4 bases outside the gene matches. There are 14 residues in the CDR3.

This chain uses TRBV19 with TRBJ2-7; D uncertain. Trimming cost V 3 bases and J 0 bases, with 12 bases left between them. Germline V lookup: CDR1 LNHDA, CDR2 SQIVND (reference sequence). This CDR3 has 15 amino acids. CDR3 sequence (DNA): TGTGCCAGTAGTATGGGGTCCACGAGCTCCTACGAGCAGTACTTC. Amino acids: CASSMGSTSSYEQYF.

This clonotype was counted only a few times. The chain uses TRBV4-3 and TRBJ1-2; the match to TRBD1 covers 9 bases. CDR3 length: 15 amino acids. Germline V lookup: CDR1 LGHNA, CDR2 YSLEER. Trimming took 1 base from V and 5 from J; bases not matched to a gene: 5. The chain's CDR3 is CASSQGDRARYGYTF. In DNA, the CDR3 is TGCGCCAGCAGCCAAGGGGACAGGGCGAGGTATGGCTACACCTTC.

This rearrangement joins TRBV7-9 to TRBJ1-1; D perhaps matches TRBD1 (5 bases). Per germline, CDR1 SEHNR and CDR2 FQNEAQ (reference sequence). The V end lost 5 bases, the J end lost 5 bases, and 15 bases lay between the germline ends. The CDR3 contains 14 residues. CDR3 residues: CASSAGGSWTEAFF. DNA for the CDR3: TGTGCCAGCAGCGCGGGGGGGTCATGGACTGAAGCTTTCTTT. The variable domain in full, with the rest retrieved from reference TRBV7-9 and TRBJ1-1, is DTGVSQNPRHKITKRGQNVTFRCDPISEHNRLYWYRQTLGQGPEFLTYFQNEAQLEKSRLLSDRFSAERPKGSFSTLEIQRTEQGDSAMYLCASSAGGSWTEAFFGQGTRLTVV.

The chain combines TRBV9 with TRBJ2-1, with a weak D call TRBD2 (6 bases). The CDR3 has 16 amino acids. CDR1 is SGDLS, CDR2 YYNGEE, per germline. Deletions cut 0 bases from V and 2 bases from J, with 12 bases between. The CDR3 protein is CASSVDSGYTYNEQFF. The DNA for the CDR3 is TGTGCCAGCAGCGTAGATAGCGGATACACCTACAATGAGCAGTTCTTC. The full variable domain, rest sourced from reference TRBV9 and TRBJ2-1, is DSGVTQTPKHLITATGQRVTLRCSPRSGDLSVYWYQQSLDQGLQFLIQYYNGEERAKGNILERFSAQQFPDLHSELNLSSLELGDSALYFCASSVDSGYTYNEQFFGPGTRLTVL.

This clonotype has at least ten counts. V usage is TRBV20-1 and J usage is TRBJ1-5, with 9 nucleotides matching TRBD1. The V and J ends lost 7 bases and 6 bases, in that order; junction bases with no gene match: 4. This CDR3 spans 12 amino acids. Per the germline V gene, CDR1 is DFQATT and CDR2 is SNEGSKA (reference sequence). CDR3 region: CSGRQGGQPQHF. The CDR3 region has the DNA TGCAGTGGGCGACAGGGGGGTCAGCCCCAGCATTTT.

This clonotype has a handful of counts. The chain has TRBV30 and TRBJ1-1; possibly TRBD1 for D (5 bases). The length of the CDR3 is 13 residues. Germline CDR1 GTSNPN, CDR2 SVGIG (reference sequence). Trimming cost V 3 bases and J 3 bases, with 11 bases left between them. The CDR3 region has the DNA TGTGCCTGGAGCCCGGGGGTGGACACTGAAGCTTTCTTT. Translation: CAWSPGVDTEAFF.

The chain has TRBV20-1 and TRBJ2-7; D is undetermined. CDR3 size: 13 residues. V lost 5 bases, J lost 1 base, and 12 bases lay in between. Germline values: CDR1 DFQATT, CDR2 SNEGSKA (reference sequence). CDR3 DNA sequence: TGCAGTGCTCCGATGGACGGTTCCTACGAGCAGTACTTC. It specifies CSAPMDGSYEQYF.

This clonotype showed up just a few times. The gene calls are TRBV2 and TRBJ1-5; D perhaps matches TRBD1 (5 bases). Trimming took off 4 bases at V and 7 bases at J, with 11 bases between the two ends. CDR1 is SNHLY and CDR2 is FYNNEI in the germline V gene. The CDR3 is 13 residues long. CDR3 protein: CASSVLGEQPQHF. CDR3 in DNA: TGTGCCAGCAGTGTTCTGGGGGAACAGCCCCAGCATTTT.

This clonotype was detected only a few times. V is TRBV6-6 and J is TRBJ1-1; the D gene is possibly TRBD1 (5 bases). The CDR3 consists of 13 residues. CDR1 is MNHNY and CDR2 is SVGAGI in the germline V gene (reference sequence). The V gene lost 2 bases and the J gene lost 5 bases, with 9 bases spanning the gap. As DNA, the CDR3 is TGTGCCAGCAGTTACGGGGGGGAGACTGAAGCTTTCTTT. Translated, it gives CASSYGGETEAFF.

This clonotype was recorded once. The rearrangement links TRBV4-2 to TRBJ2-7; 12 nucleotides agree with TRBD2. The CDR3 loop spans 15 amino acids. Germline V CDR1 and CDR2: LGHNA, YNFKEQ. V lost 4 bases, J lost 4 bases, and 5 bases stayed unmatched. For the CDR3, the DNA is TGTGCCAGCAGCCTAACTAGCGGGAGGAGGTACGAGCAGTACTTC. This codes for CASSLTSGRRYEQYF.

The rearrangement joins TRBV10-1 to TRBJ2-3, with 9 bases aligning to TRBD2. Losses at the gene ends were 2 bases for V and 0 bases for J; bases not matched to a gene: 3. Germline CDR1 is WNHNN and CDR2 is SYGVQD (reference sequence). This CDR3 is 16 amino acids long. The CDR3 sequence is CASSEGLAGSTDTQYF. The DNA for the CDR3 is TGCGCCAGCAGTGAGGGCCTAGCGGGAAGCACAGATACGCAGTATTTT.

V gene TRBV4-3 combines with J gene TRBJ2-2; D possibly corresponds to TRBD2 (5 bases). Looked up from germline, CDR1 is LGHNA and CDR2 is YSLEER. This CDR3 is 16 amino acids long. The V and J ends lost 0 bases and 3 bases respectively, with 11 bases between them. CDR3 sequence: CASSQDSRGYTGELFF. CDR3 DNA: TGCGCCAGCAGCCAAGATTCAAGAGGGTACACCGGGGAGCTGTTTTTT.

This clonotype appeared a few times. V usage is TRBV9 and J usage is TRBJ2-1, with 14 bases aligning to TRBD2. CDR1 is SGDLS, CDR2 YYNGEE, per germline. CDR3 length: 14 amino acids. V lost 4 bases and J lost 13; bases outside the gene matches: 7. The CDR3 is CASSTGLAGAPQFF. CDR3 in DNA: TGTGCCAGCAGCACGGGACTAGCGGGAGCCCCTCAGTTCTTC.

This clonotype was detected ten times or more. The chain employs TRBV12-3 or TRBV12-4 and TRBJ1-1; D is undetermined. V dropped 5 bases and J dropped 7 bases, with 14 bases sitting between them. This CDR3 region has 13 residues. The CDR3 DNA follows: TGTGCCAGCAGTCCATCACCGGGAATTGAAGCTTTCTTT. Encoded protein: CASSPSPGIEAFF.

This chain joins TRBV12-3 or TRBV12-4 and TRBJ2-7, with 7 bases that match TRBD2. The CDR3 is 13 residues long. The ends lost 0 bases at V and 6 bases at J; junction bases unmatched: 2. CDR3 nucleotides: TGTGCCAGCAGTTTAGCGGGAGGGGTCGAGCAGTACTTC. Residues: CASSLAGGVEQYF.

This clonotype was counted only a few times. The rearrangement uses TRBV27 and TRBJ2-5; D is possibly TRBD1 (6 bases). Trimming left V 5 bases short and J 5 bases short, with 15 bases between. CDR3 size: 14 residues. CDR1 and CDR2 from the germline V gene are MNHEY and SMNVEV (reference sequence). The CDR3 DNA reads TGTGCCAGCAGTGCAACCAGGGGTGGGGAGACCCAGTACTTC. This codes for CASSATRGGETQYF.

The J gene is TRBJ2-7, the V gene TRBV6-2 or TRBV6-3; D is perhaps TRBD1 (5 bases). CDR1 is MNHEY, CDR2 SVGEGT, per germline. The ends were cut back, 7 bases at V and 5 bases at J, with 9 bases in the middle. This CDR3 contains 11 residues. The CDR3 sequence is CASTMGHEQYF. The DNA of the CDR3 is TGTGCCAGCACCATGGGGCACGAGCAGTACTTC.